This TCR beta chain was documented in a study of identical twins. At least ten counts were recorded for this clonotype. CDR3 size: 13 residues. Looked up from germline, CDR1 is SQVTM and CDR2 is ANQGSEA. V was pared by 6 bases and J by 5 bases, with 16 bases between. TCRdb itself ran the 5' RACE reads through MiXCR, one entry per CDR3 protein. This sample has 420,000 or so distinct CDR3 sequences; approximately 17% occur once, and the top ten carry more than 10%. With no exceptions, donors were healthy Caucasians. The source of this sequence is a man aged 45 to 65 in good health. This sequence joins TRBV29-1 and TRBJ2-5; D might be TRBD2 (5 bases). The specimen was naive T cells sorted from blood. Here the CDR3 DNA reads TGCAGCGTCCCCCTGACGAGCGGTGAGACCCAGTACTTC. Protein sequence: CSVPLTSGETQYF. Supplemented by reference TRBV29-1 and TRBJ2-5, the full variable domain reads SAVISQKPSRDICQRGTSLTIQCQVDSQVTMMFWYRQQPGQSLTLIATANQGSEATYESGFVIDKFPISRPNLTFSTLTVSNMSPEDSSIYLCSVPLTSGETQYFGPGTRLLVL.